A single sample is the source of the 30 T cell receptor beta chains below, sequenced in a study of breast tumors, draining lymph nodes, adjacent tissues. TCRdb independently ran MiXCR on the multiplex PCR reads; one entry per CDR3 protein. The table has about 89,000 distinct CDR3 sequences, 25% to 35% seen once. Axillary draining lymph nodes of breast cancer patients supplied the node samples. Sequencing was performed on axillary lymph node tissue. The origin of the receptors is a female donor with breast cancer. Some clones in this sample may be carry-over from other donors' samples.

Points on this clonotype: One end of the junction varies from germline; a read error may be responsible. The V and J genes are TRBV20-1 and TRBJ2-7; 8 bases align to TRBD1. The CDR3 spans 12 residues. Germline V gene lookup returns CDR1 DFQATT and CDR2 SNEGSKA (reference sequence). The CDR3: CSAIPGGYEQHF. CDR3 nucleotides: TGCAGTGCTATACCAGGGGGCTACGAGCAGCACTTC.

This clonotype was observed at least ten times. This CDR3 reads CASSLASGNTEAFF. The CDR3, as DNA: TGTGCCAGCAGCTTAGCGTCGGGTAACACTGAAGCTTTCTTT. This chain connects TRBV7-9 to TRBJ1-1; no firm D call. Germline V gene data show CDR1 as SEHNR and CDR2 as FQNEAQ (reference sequence). Deletions cut 0 bases from V and 2 bases from J, with 7 bases between. This CDR3 has 14 amino acids.

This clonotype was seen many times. DNA of the CDR3: TGTGCCAGCAGCTTTAGCGGATCGGACCAAGAGACCCAGTACTTC. Its protein product is CASSFSGSDQETQYF. The V and J genes are TRBV11-2 and TRBJ2-5; tentative D call: TRBD2 (6 bases). V lost 3 bases to trimming and J lost 0 bases, with 11 bases between them. The CDR3 length is 15 residues. Per the germline V gene, CDR1 is SGHAT and CDR2 is FQNNGV. Variable domain in full (rest from reference TRBV11-2 and TRBJ2-5): EAGVAQSPRYKIIEKRQSVAFWCNPISGHATLYWYQQILGQGPKLLIQFQNNGVVDDSQLPKDRFSAERLKGVDSTLKIQPAKLEDSAVYLCASSFSGSDQETQYFGPGTRLLVL.

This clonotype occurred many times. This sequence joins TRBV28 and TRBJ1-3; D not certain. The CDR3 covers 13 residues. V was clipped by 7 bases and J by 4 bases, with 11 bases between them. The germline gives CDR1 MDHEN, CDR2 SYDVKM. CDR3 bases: TGTGCCAGCATTAGGGTGCCCGGAAACACCATATATTTT. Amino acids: CASIRVPGNTIYF.

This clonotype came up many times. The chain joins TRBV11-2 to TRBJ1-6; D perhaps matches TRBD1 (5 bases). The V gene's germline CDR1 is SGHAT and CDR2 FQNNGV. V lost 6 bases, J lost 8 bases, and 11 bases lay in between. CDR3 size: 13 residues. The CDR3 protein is CASRPDSYSPLHF. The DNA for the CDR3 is TGTGCCAGCAGACCAGACAGTTATTCACCCCTCCACTTT. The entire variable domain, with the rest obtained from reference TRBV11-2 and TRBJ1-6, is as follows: EAGVAQSPRYKIIEKRQSVAFWCNPISGHATLYWYQQILGQGPKLLIQFQNNGVVDDSQLPKDRFSAERLKGVDSTLKIQPAKLEDSAVYLCASRPDSYSPLHFGNGTRLTVT.

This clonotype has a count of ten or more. Here the CDR3 DNA reads TGTGCCACCAGCAAACAGCCCGGGGGTGGTTCACCCCTCCACTTT. Its protein is CATSKQPGGGSPLHF. The chain couples TRBV15 to TRBJ1-6; TRBD1 might be the D (5 bases). Trimming left V 4 bases short and J 9 bases short, with 16 bases between. The CDR3 loop spans 15 amino acids. Per the germline V gene, CDR1 is LNHNV and CDR2 is YYDKDF (reference sequence). Variable domain in full (rest from reference TRBV15 and TRBJ1-6): DAMVIQNPRYQVTQFGKPVTLSCSQTLNHNVMYWYQQKSSQAPKLLFHYYDKDFNNEADTPDNFQSRRPNTSFCFLDIRSPGLGDTAMYLCATSKQPGGGSPLHFGNGTRLTVT.

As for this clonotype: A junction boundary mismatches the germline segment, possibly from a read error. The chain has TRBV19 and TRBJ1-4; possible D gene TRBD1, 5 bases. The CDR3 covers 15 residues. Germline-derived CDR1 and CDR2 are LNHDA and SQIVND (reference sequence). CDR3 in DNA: TGTGCCAGTAGTATACATGGCCAGGGTGGGGAAAAGCTGTTTTTT. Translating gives CASSIHGQGGEKLFF. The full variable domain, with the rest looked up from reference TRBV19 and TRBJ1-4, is DGGITQSPKYLFRKEGQNVTLSCEQNLNHDAMYWYRQDPGQGLRLIYYSQIVNDFQKGDIAEGYSVSREKKESFPLTVTSAQKNPTAFYLCASSIHGQGGEKLFFGSGTQLSVL.

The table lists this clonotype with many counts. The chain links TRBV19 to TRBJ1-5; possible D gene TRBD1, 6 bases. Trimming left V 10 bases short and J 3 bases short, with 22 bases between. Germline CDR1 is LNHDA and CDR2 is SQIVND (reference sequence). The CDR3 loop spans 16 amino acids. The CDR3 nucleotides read TGTGCCACGGGGACCGCCAGGGGAACTATCAATCAGCCCCAGCATTTT. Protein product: CATGTARGTINQPQHF. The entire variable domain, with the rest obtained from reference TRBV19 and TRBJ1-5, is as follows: DGGITQSPKYLFRKEGQNVTLSCEQNLNHDAMYWYRQDPGQGLRLIYYSQIVNDFQKGDIAEGYSVSREKKESFPLTVTSAQKNPTAFYLCATGTARGTINQPQHFGDGTRLSIL.

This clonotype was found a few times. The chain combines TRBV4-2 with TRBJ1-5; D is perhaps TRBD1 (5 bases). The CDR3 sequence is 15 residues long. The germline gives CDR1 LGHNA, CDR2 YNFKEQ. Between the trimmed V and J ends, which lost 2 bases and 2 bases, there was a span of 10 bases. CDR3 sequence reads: CASSQQGRGNQPQHF. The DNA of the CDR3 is TGTGCCAGCAGCCAACAGGGAAGGGGCAATCAGCCCCAGCATTTT.

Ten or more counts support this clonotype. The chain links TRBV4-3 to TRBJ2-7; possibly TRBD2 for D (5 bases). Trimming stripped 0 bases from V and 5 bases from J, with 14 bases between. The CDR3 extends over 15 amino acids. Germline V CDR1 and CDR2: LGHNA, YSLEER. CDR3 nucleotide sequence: TGCGCCAGCAGCCAAGATGGGGTGAGCGGCGACGAGCAGTACTTC. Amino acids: CASSQDGVSGDEQYF.

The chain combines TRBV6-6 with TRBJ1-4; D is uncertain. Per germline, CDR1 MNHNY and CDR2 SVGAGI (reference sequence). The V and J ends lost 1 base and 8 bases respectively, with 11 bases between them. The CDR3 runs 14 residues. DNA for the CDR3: TGTGCCAGCAGTTACTTCGTCACTGGGGAAAAACTGTTTTTT. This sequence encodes CASSYFVTGEKLFF.

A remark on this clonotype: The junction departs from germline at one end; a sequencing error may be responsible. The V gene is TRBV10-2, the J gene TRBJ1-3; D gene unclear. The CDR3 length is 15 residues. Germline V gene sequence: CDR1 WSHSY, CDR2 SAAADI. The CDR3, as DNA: TGCGCCAGCACCCCCGGTCAGGTCTCTGGAAACGCCATATATTTT. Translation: CASTPGQVSGNAIYF.

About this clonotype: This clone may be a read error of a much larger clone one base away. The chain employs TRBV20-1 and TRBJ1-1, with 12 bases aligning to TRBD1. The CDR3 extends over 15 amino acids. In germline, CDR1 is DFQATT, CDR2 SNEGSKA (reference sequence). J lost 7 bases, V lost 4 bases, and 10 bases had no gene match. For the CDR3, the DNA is TGCAGTGCTAAAGTGGGGGGACAGGGGGCTTTTGAAGCTTTCTTT. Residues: CSAKVGGQGAFEAFF.

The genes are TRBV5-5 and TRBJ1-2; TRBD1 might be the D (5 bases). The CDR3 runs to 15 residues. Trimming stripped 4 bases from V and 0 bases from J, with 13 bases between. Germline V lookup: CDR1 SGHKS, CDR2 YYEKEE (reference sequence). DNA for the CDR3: TGTGCCAGCAGCCCGGGGGACGGAGCTAACTATGGCTACACCTTC. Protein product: CASSPGDGANYGYTF.

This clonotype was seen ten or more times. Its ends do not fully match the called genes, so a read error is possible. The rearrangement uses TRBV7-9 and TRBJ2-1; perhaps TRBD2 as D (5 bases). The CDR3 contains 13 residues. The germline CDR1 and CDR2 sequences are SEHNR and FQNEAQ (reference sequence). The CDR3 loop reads CASRLEGLNEQFF. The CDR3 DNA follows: TGTGCCAGCAGGTTAGAGGGCCTCAATGAGCAGTTCTTC.

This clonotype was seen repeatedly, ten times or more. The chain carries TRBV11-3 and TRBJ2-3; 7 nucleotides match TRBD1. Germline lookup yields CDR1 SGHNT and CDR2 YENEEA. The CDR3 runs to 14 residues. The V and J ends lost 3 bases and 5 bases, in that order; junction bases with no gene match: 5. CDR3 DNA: TGTGCCAGCAGCTTTACAGGGGCAGAAGATACGCAGTATTTT. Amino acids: CASSFTGAEDTQYF.

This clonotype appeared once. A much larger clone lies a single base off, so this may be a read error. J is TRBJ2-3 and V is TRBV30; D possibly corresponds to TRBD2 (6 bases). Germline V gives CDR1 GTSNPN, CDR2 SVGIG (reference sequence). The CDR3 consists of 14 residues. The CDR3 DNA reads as TGTGCCTGGGGTGTACAGCGGGGCACAGATACGCAGTATTTT. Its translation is CAWGVQRGTDTQYF.

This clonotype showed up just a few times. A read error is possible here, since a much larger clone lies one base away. The CDR3 region is CASSQNTGELFF. The CDR3 coding sequence is TGTGCCAGCAGCCAGAACACCGGGGAGCTGTTTTTT. The rearrangement uses TRBV6-5 and TRBJ2-2; D is ambiguous. V lost 6 bases and J 1 base, leaving 3 bases between the germline ends. Germline V gene lookup returns CDR1 MNHEY and CDR2 SVGAGI. The CDR3 has 12 residues.

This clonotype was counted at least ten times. CDR3 coding DNA: TGTGCCAGCAGTGGCACAGGGAAGAGGGACGAGCAGTACTTC. Its translation is CASSGTGKRDEQYF. This rearrangement joins TRBV6-2 or TRBV6-3 to TRBJ2-7; the D gene is possibly TRBD1 (6 bases). From germline, CDR1 is MNHEY and CDR2 SVGEGT. The CDR3 covers 14 residues. The ends were cut back, 5 bases at V and 5 bases at J, with 16 bases in the middle.

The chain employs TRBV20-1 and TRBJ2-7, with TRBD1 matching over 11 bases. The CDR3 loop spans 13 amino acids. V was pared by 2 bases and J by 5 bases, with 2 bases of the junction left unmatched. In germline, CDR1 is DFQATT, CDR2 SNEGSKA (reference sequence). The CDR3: CSARRTGGDEQYF. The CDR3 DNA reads TGCAGTGCTAGAAGGACAGGGGGCGACGAGCAGTACTTC.

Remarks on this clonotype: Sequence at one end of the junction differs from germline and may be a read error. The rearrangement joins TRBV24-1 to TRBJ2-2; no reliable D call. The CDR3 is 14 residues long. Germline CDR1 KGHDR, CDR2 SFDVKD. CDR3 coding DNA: TGCGCCACCAGTGATCCACCACGGCCCGAGGAGCTGTTTTTT. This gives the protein CATSDPPRPEELFF.

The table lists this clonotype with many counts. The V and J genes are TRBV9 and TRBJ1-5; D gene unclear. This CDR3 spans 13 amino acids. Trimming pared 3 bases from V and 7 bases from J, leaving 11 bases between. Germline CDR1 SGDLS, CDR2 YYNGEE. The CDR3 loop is CASSGKVRQPQHF. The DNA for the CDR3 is TGTGCCAGCAGCGGCAAAGTCAGGCAGCCCCAGCATTTT.

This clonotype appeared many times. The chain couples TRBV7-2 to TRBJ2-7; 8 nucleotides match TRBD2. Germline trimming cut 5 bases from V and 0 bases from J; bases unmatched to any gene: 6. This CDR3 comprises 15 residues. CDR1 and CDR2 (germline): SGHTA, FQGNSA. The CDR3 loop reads CASSRPSGSSYEQYF. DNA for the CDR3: TGTGCCAGCAGCCGACCCAGCGGGAGCTCCTACGAGCAGTACTTC.

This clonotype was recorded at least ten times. CDR3 nucleotide sequence: TGCAGCGTTGAAGGCGGGAGCCACACCGGGGAGCTGTTTTTT. Amino acids: CSVEGGSHTGELFF. V gene TRBV29-1 combines with J gene TRBJ2-2; 7 nucleotides match TRBD2. The CDR3 contains 14 residues. V was pared by 1 base and J by 3 bases, with 2 bases of the junction left unmatched. CDR1 is SQVTM, CDR2 ANQGSEA, per germline.

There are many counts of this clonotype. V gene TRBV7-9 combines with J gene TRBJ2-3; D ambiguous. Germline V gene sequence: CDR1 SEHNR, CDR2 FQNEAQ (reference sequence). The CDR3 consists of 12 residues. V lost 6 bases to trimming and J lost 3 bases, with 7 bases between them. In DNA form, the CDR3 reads TGTGCCAGCAGTTTTTCGACAGATACGCAGTATTTT. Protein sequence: CASSFSTDTQYF.

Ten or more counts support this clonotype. The DNA of the CDR3 is TGTGCCACCAGTACGCAGGGGAGACACGAGCAGTACTTC. Translated: CATSTQGRHEQYF. The chain combines TRBV24-1 with TRBJ2-7; D possibly corresponds to TRBD1 (6 bases). Deletions cut 6 bases from V and 5 bases from J, with 13 bases between. This CDR3 is built from 13 residues. Germline V CDR1 and CDR2: KGHDR, SFDVKD.

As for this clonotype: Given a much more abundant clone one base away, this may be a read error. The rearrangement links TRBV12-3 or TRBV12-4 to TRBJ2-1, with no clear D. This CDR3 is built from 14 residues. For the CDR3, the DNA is TGTGCCAGCAGTTTCCTCGGCAGAGACAATGTGCAGTTCTTC. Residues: CASSFLGRDNVQFF.

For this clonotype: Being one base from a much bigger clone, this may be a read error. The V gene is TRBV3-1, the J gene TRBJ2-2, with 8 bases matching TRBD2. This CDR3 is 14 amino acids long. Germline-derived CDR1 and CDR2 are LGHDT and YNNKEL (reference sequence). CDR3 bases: TGTCCCAGCAACTCCGGGGGGGGCGACGGGGAGCTGTTTTTT. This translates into CPSNSGGGDGELFF.

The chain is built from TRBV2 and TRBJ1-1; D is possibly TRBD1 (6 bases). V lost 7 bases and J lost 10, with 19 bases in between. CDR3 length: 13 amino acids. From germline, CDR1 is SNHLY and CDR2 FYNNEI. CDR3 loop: CASMPTQGWGAFF. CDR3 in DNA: TGTGCCAGCATGCCGACACAGGGCTGGGGAGCTTTCTTT.

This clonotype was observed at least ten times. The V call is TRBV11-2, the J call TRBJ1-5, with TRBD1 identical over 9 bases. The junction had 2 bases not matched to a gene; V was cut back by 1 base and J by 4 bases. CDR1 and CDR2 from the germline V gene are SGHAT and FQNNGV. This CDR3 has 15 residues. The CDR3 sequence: CASSLVGTGNQPQHF. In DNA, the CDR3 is TGTGCCAGCAGCTTAGTGGGGACAGGGAATCAGCCCCAGCATTTT.